A single sample is the source of the 28 T cell receptor beta chains below, sequenced in a study of blood T cell repertoires in COVID-19 (TCRdb year 2020). Library method: the immunoSEQ multiplex PCR assay. In its TCRdb copy, this immuneACCESS table keeps in-frame sequences only and misses some clones. Where compared with another copy, unresolved V genes explain less than half of these, and the others have no known cause. Within this sample are tens of thousands of clones, with 75% to 90% of them counted one time only. The leading ten clones occupy more than 13% of the sample. Sequencing used peripheral blood. The receptors were sampled from a woman aged 55-70 years with active COVID-19.

The rearrangement links TRBV6-1 to TRBJ2-7; possibly TRBD2 for D (6 bases). This CDR3 region has 14 residues. CDR1 and CDR2 from the germline V gene are MNHNS and SASEGT. V was trimmed by 11 bases and J by 4 bases, leaving 21 bases between them. The CDR3 DNA sequence: TGTGCCTGCTCCCGGCAAACCGGGGGATACGAGCAGTACTTC. This codes for CACSRQTGGYEQYF.

The chain couples TRBV5-4 to TRBJ2-7; D remains unclear. V gave up 5 bases and J gave up 3 bases, with 9 bases separating them. This CDR3 has 12 residues. Germline CDR1 SGHNT, CDR2 YYREEE (reference sequence). CDR3 protein: CASSTTGYEQYF. In DNA form, the CDR3 reads TGTGCCAGCAGTACCACCGGCTACGAGCAGTACTTC.

This clone was detected ten times or more. The V and J genes are TRBV21-1 and TRBJ1-6; the listed D gene, TRBD1, was not tested against the DNA. TRBV21-1 constitutes a pseudogene. The CDR3 contains 14 residues. The CDR3 sequence: CASSITGDDSPLHF. In nucleotides, the CDR3 is TGTGCCAGCAGTATTACAGGGGACGATTCACCCCTCCACTTT.

This chain connects TRBV30 to TRBJ1-4; 7 bases match TRBD1. From germline, CDR1 is GTSNPN and CDR2 SVGIG (reference sequence). Germline trimming cut 0 bases from V and 5 bases from J; bases unmatched to any gene: 9. This CDR3 comprises 16 residues. The CDR3 nucleotides read TGTGCCTGGAGTGTCGGAACCGGGACAGAAAATGAAAAACTGTTTTTT. This codes for CAWSVGTGTENEKLFF. The entire variable domain, with the rest obtained from reference TRBV30 and TRBJ1-4, is as follows: SQTIHQWPATLVQPVGSPLSLECTVEGTSNPNLYWYRQAAGRGLQLLFYSVGIGQISSEVPQNLSASRPQDRQFILSSKKLLLSDSGFYLCAWSVGTGTENEKLFFGSGTQLSVL.

This chain uses TRBV5-1 with TRBJ2-3; D unresolved. The CDR3 covers 14 residues. Deletions cut 0 bases from V and 2 bases from J, with 7 bases between. Germline V gives CDR1 SGHRS, CDR2 YFSETQ. CDR3 amino acids: CASSLDKITDTQYF. The CDR3 bases are TGCGCCAGCAGCTTGGACAAGATCACAGATACGCAGTATTTT.

The chain links TRBV30 to TRBJ1-1, with 8 bases aligning to TRBD1. The germline gives CDR1 GTSNPN, CDR2 SVGIG (reference sequence). Trimming cost V 2 bases and J 7 bases; bases outside gene matches: 9. CDR3 length: 14 amino acids. This CDR3 reads CAWSPMDREDEAFF. The CDR3 bases are TGTGCCTGGAGTCCAATGGACAGGGAGGATGAAGCTTTCTTT. Filled out from reference TRBV30 and TRBJ1-1, the complete variable domain reads SQTIHQWPATLVQPVGSPLSLECTVEGTSNPNLYWYRQAAGRGLQLLFYSVGIGQISSEVPQNLSASRPQDRQFILSSKKLLLSDSGFYLCAWSPMDREDEAFFGQGTRLTVV.

The chain is built from TRBV6-6 and TRBJ1-4; 8 nucleotides agree with TRBD1. V lost 6 bases, J lost 0 bases, and 3 bases stayed unmatched. The CDR3 spans 15 residues. Germline CDR1 is MNHNY and CDR2 is SVGAGI (reference sequence). CDR3 residues: CASRRQGTTNEKLFF. As DNA, the CDR3 is TGTGCCAGCAGGCGACAGGGGACAACTAATGAAAAACTGTTTTTT.

The CDR3 region is CASSQATSDTGELFF. CDR3 in DNA: TGCGCCAGCAGCCAAGCGACTTCGGACACCGGGGAGCTGTTTTTT. V is TRBV4-1 and J is TRBJ2-2; D remains ambiguous. The CDR3 sequence is 15 residues long. Germline V CDR1 and CDR2: MGHRA, YSYEKL. Trimming removed 1 base from V and 3 bases from J, with 9 bases in between.

The J gene is TRBJ1-4, the V gene TRBV29-1, with TRBD1 as a possible D gene (6 bases). Germline V gene sequence: CDR1 SQVTM, CDR2 ANQGSEA. Trimming pared 6 bases from V and 4 bases from J, leaving 21 bases between. The CDR3 runs to 16 residues. CDR3 residues: CSVNLHGGYGNEKLFF. The CDR3 bases are TGCAGCGTCAACCTCCATGGGGGCTACGGTAATGAAAAACTGTTTTTT.

The chain uses TRBV7-2 and TRBJ2-1, with D maybe TRBD2 (6 bases). Trimming pared 3 bases from V and 8 bases from J, leaving 20 bases between. The CDR3 is made up of 16 amino acids. CDR1 SGHTA and CDR2 FQGNSA come from the germline V gene. The CDR3 sequence is CASSFNLGGVIDEQFF. The CDR3 region has the DNA TGTGCCAGCAGCTTTAATCTCGGCGGGGTTATAGATGAGCAGTTCTTC.

The gene calls are TRBV7-8 and TRBJ1-5; TRBD1 is a possible D gene (6 bases). Trimming removed 5 bases from V and 7 bases from J, with 18 bases in between. Germline CDR1 SGHVS, CDR2 FQNEAQ. This CDR3 is 15 amino acids long. The CDR3: CASSQEGGRRQPQHF. In nucleotides, the CDR3 is TGTGCCAGCAGCCAAGAGGGGGGGCGCCGGCAGCCCCAGCATTTT.

V usage is TRBV7-9 and J usage is TRBJ2-7; 10 bases line up with TRBD2. With V trimmed by 8 bases and J by 2 bases, 12 bases remained unmatched. In germline, CDR1 is SEHNR, CDR2 FQNEAQ (reference sequence). This CDR3 has 16 residues. The CDR3 sequence: CASSGVAGGFTYEQYF. The CDR3 region has the DNA TGTGCCAGCTCCGGGGTAGCGGGGGGCTTTACCTACGAGCAGTACTTC.

V usage is TRBV7-3 and J usage is TRBJ2-2; D might be TRBD1 (5 bases). V dropped 4 bases and J dropped 0 bases, with 9 bases sitting between them. Germline CDR1 SGHTA, CDR2 FQGTGA. The CDR3 is made up of 15 amino acids. This CDR3 reads CASSSLGPNTGELFF. The CDR3 DNA is TGTGCCAGCAGCTCCCTGGGGCCGAACACCGGGGAGCTGTTTTTT.

The V gene is TRBV2, the J gene TRBJ2-7; TRBD1 matches 8 bases. Germline V gene lookup returns CDR1 SNHLY and CDR2 FYNNEI. Losses at the gene ends were 6 bases for V and 4 bases for J; bases not matched to a gene: 2. The CDR3 has 12 amino acids. The DNA for the CDR3 is TGTGCCAGCAGCCAGGGGGCATACGAGCAGTACTTC. It is translated as CASSQGAYEQYF.

The CDR3 reads CASSGLAGGQETQYF. DNA of the CDR3: TGTGCCAGCAGTGGGCTAGCGGGGGGCCAAGAGACCCAGTACTTC. V gene TRBV3-1 (or the pseudogene TRBV3-2) combines with J gene TRBJ2-5, with TRBD2 matching 11 bases. The trim removed 6 bases at V and 1 base at J, leaving 4 bases unmatched. Germline CDR1 is LGHDT and CDR2 is YNNKEL (reference sequence). The CDR3 extends over 15 amino acids.

The chain combines TRBV7-9 with TRBJ1-4; the match to TRBD1 covers 12 bases. V shed 3 bases and J 5 bases; nucleotides not matched to a gene: 4. This CDR3 comprises 16 residues. Looked up from germline, CDR1 is SEHNR and CDR2 is FQNEAQ (reference sequence). CDR3 loop: CASSLGQGAQNEKLFF. As DNA, the CDR3 is TGTGCCAGCAGCTTGGGACAGGGGGCCCAGAATGAAAAACTGTTTTTT.

The genes are TRBV18 and TRBJ1-6, with D unclear. The CDR3 is 15 amino acids. V was pared by 2 bases and J by 10 bases, with 15 bases between. Germline-derived CDR1 and CDR2 are KGHSH and LQKENI. The CDR3 region is CASSPSGEGWSPLHF. The CDR3 DNA is TGTGCCAGCTCACCATCGGGAGAGGGATGGTCACCCCTCCACTTT. Together with reference TRBV18 and TRBJ1-6, the CDR3 gives the full variable domain: NAGVMQNPRHLVRRRGQEARLRCSPMKGHSHVYWYRQLPEEGLKFMVYLQKENIIDESGMPKERFSAEFPKEGPSILRIQQVVRGDSAAYFCASSPSGEGWSPLHFGNGTRLTVT.

The V and J genes are TRBV6-5 and TRBJ2-5; 7 bases fit TRBD2. V gave up 5 bases and J gave up 4 bases; unmatched junction bases: 10. There are 15 residues in the CDR3. Germline CDR1 MNHEY, CDR2 SVGAGI. The CDR3 here is CASSLRDYVGETQYF. The CDR3 nucleotides are TGTGCCAGCAGTCTCCGGGACTACGTAGGAGAGACCCAGTACTTC.

This sequence joins TRBV6-1 and TRBJ1-2, with D unresolved. The ends were cut back, 1 base at V and 4 bases at J, with 10 bases in the middle. The CDR3 runs to 14 residues. CDR1 MNHNS and CDR2 SASEGT come from the germline V gene. The CDR3 is CASSEGSTSYGYTF. The CDR3 DNA follows: TGTGCCAGCAGTGAAGGGAGCACAAGCTATGGCTACACCTTC.

The V gene is TRBV5-6, the J gene TRBJ2-3, with D possibly being TRBD2 (5 bases). V was clipped by 1 base and J by 3 bases, with 21 bases between them. CDR1 and CDR2 from the germline V gene are SGHDT and YYEEEE. This CDR3 is built from 18 residues. The CDR3 region has the DNA TGTGCCAGCAGCTTGAAGTGGTGGGCTAGCCGATCTACAGATACGCAGTATTTT. Its protein product is CASSLKWWASRSTDTQYF.

This chain joins TRBV30 and TRBJ1-5; D gene uncertain. Germline CDR1 is GTSNPN and CDR2 is SVGIG (reference sequence). The V and J ends lost 0 bases and 1 base respectively, with 7 bases between them. The CDR3 is 14 amino acids. Here the CDR3 reads CAWSVGGSNQPQHF. The CDR3 DNA reads TGTGCCTGGAGTGTAGGCGGGAGCAATCAGCCCCAGCATTTT.

V usage is TRBV18 and J usage is TRBJ2-7; a possible D gene is TRBD1 (6 bases). Trimming took off 6 bases at V and 7 bases at J, with 19 bases between the two ends. Germline V gene lookup returns CDR1 KGHSH and CDR2 LQKENI. This CDR3 is 14 amino acids long. The CDR3 DNA sequence: TGTGCCAGCTCCCTTCTAACAGGGTCGGGAGAGCAGTACTTC. Its protein product is CASSLLTGSGEQYF.

V is TRBV5-6 and J is TRBJ1-6; D is possibly TRBD1 (5 bases). The CDR3 covers 11 residues. Germline loops: CDR1 SGHDT, CDR2 YYEEEE. V was pared by 4 bases and J by 18 bases, with 14 bases between. CDR3 sequence reads: CASSVRGFTHF. In DNA, the CDR3 is TGTGCCAGCAGCGTCCGGGGGTTCACCCACTTT.

This clone was counted a single time. V is TRBV19 and J is TRBJ2-2; D is uncertain. The CDR3 loop spans 13 amino acids. Germline CDR1 is LNHDA and CDR2 is SQIVND (reference sequence). The V end lost 3 bases, the J end lost 8 bases, and 10 bases lay between the germline ends. The CDR3 region has the DNA TGTGCCAGTAGTATTGAGGCGTCGGGGGAGCTGTTTTTT. It yields the protein CASSIEASGELFF.

The chain is built from TRBV6-5 and TRBJ2-3, with D possibly matching TRBD2 (5 bases). The CDR3 is made up of 15 amino acids. From germline, CDR1 is MNHEY and CDR2 SVGAGI. The V gene lost 7 bases and the J gene lost 5 bases, with 19 bases spanning the gap. The CDR3 protein is CASKSPAVALDTQYF. The CDR3 DNA reads TGTGCCAGCAAGTCTCCAGCGGTCGCTTTAGATACGCAGTATTTT.

The chain joins TRBV27 to TRBJ2-7; unclear D gene. Germline-derived CDR1 and CDR2 are MNHEY and SMNVEV (reference sequence). This CDR3 is built from 15 residues. Trimming cost V 3 bases and J 1 base, with 13 bases left between them. CDR3 nucleotide sequence: TGTGCCAGCAGTTTGGTAGCTTCCCTATCCTACGAGCAGTACTTC. Its translation is CASSLVASLSYEQYF.

The rearrangement links TRBV5-1 to TRBJ2-3; a weak D match, TRBD2 (5 bases). CDR3 length: 15 residues. Per germline, CDR1 SGHRS and CDR2 YFSETQ. V was cut by 0 bases and J by 1 base, with 9 bases left in between. The CDR3 sequence: CASSLALGGTDTQYF. For the CDR3, the DNA is TGCGCCAGCAGCTTGGCCCTCGGGGGCACAGATACGCAGTATTTT.

This clone showed up just a few times. This chain uses TRBV2 with TRBJ2-5; 9 nucleotides agree with TRBD1. Germline values: CDR1 SNHLY, CDR2 FYNNEI. V was pared by 9 bases and J by 5 bases, with 16 bases of the junction left unmatched. The CDR3 contains 16 residues. For the CDR3, the DNA is TGTGCCAGGTACCCCGGCCGGGACAGGGATCCGGAGACCCAGTACTTC. It yields the protein CARYPGRDRDPETQYF.